The entry below gives a single T cell receptor (beta chain) sequence along with its context. This entry belongs to a study of T cell changes during pregnancy in multiple sclerosis. Sequencing used immunoSEQ multiplex PCR; TCRdb keeps in-frame clones, though not all of them. This sample has 45,000 to 55,000 clones, with 85% to 95% found just once. The CDR3 extends over 16 amino acids. V dropped 0 bases and J dropped 7; count of bases not matched to a gene: 9. CDR1 is SGHRS, CDR2 YFSETQ, per germline. This clonotype originated in a female donor with multiple sclerosis, enrolled in a pregnancy study. The material was peripheral blood, obtained after pregnancy. V usage is TRBV5-1 and J usage is TRBJ2-3; 9 nucleotides match TRBD2. The CDR3 spells CASSLEASGVVNTQYF. For the CDR3, the DNA is TGCGCCAGCAGCTTGGAGGCTAGCGGGGTGGTGAATACGCAGTATTTT.